This T cell receptor beta chain originates from a study of T cell responses to AZD1222 COVID-19 vaccine. Study outcomes and limitations: Seropositivity was recorded at baseline in only a handful of AZD1222 recipients. Every sample of the repertoires postdated the peak T cell response.

Profiling relied on immunoSEQ multiplex PCR, and the TCRdb table lists in-frame clones only, not all of them. The data hold some 110,000 clones, with approximately 87% observed a single time. As to this clone: What it binds is not known.

This CDR3 is 16 amino acids long. Germline CDR1 and CDR2: LGHDT and YNNKEL (reference sequence). Trimming at V came to 0 bases and at J to 10 bases, leaving 6 bases not matched to a gene. The specimen comprised peripheral blood, sampled on day 0 of AZD1222 vaccination. The TCR sequence derives from an adult in good health. V usage is TRBV3-1 (or the pseudogene TRBV3-2) and J usage is TRBJ2-1; 13 bases align to TRBD2. The CDR3 region is CASSQDPGLAGYEQFF. CDR3 nucleotides: TGTGCCAGCAGCCAAGATCCGGGACTAGCGGGGTACGAGCAGTTCTTC.